These T cell receptor beta chains were read from a single sample in a study of CD8 T cells in ankylosing spondylitis. TCRdb called the 5' RACE reads again in MiXCR, with one record for every CDR3 protein. Of 220,000 or so distinct CDR3 sequences listed, roughly a tenth were seen once; the top ten hold 20% to 25%. The sample taken for sequencing was blood, either unsorted or a sorted T cell fraction (not recorded which). These receptors were taken from a male donor with ankylosing spondylitis or in good health (not recorded which). CDR3s include the opening cysteine and the closing phenylalanine or tryptophan. D genes are given only for firm matches. Expanded clones get a size class; other rows say once, few or many, or leave the size out.

CASSLGTGGIGTEAFF	TGCGCCAGCAGCTTGGGGACAGGGGGCATCGGCACTGAAGCTTTCTTT	TRBJ1-1	TRBV5-1	TRBD1	many
CASTSEALNPQHF	TGTGCCAGCACCTCGGAGGCCTTGAATCCCCAGCATTTT	TRBJ1-5	TRBV12-3/TRBV12-4	NA	many
CASSIVSAGGRTNEQFF	TGCGCCAGCAGCATCGTTTCGGCGGGGGGAAGAACAAATGAGCAGTTCTTC	TRBJ2-1	TRBV5-1	TRBD2	NA
CASSPTGDPTNEKLFF	TGCGCCAGCAGCCCGACAGGGGACCCTACTAATGAAAAACTGTTTTTT	TRBJ1-4	TRBV5-1	TRBD1	few
CASSTNYEHWNTEAFF	TGTGCCAGCAGCACCAATTATGAGCATTGGAACACTGAAGCTTTCTTT	TRBJ1-1	TRBV5-6	NA	many
CASSWDGSYEQYF	TGCGCCAGCAGCTGGGACGGCTCCTACGAGCAGTACTTC	TRBJ2-7	TRBV5-1	NA	many
CASSVERGGIYNEQFF	TGTGCCAGCAGCGTAGAACGGGGGGGGATCTACAATGAGCAGTTCTTC	TRBJ2-1	TRBV9	TRBD2	many
CSVSKTGDGELFF	TGCAGCGTTTCTAAGACAGGGGACGGGGAGCTGTTTTTT	TRBJ2-2	TRBV29-1	TRBD1	NA
CSARDYSASGGLSTDTQYF	TGCAGTGCTAGAGATTATTCGGCTAGCGGGGGACTGAGCACAGATACGCAGTATTTT	TRBJ2-3	TRBV20-1	TRBD2	few
CASSPTSEPYNEQFF	TGCGCCAGCAGCCCTACTAGCGAGCCCTACAATGAGCAGTTCTTC	TRBJ2-1	TRBV5-1	TRBD2	many
CASSPQGAGELFF	TGTGCCAGCAGTCCCCAGGGGGCCGGGGAGCTGTTTTTT	TRBJ2-2	TRBV12-3/TRBV12-4	TRBD1	many
CASGHRREGVYSPLHF	TGTGCCAGCGGCCATCGGAGAGAGGGTGTGTATTCACCCCTCCACTTT	TRBJ1-6	TRBV27	NA	few
CASSVFLGGYEQYF	TGTGCCAGCTCGGTCTTTTTGGGGGGCTACGAGCAGTACTTC	TRBJ2-7	TRBV28	NA	NA
CASSVDVGSYNEQFF	TGTGCCAGCAGCGTGGACGTGGGCTCCTACAATGAGCAGTTCTTC	TRBJ2-1	TRBV9	NA	NA
CASSGSLNYGYTF	TGTGCCAGCAGTGGGAGCCTTAACTATGGCTACACCTTC	TRBJ1-2	TRBV25-1	NA	NA
CASSRDPPEKLFF	TGTGCCAGCAGTCGCGACCCCCCGGAAAAACTGTTTTTT	TRBJ1-4	TRBV28	NA	few
CASSHSGGGGAGETQYF	TGTGCCAGCAGCCACTCGGGCGGCGGGGGGGCCGGGGAGACCCAGTACTTC	TRBJ2-5	TRBV4-2	TRBD2	few
CASSPSGDQPQHF	TGCGCCAGCAGCCCATCAGGGGATCAGCCCCAGCATTTT	TRBJ1-5	TRBV18	NA	many
CSAINKAAYGYTF	TGCAGTGCTATAAACAAGGCAGCCTATGGCTACACCTTC	TRBJ1-2	TRBV20-1	NA	NA
CASSFQSENTEAFF	TGTGCCAGCAGCTTTCAGAGCGAGAACACTGAAGCTTTCTTT	TRBJ1-1	TRBV5-5	NA	NA
CASSESGTGGEKLFF	TGCGCCAGCAGCGAGTCCGGGACAGGGGGTGAAAAACTGTTTTTT	TRBJ1-4	TRBV5-1	TRBD1	few
CASSFGPVPNEQFF	TGTGCCAGCAGCTTCGGACCAGTTCCCAATGAGCAGTTCTTC	TRBJ2-1	TRBV7-9	NA	NA